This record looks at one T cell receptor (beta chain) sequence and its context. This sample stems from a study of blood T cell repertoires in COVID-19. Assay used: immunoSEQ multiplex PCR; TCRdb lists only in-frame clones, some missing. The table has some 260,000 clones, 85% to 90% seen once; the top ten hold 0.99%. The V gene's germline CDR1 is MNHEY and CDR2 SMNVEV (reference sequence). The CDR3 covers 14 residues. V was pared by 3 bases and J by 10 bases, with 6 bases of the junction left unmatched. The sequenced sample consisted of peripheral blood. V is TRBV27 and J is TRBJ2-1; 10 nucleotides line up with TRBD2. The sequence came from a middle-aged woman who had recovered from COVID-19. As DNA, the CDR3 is TGTGCCAGCAGTTTTGGCCTAGCGGGAGACGAGCAGTTCTTC. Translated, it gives CASSFGLAGDEQFF.